This section outlines one T cell receptor (beta chain) sequence together with its context. CDR3 size: 15 residues. V shed 5 bases and J shed 7 bases, with 20 bases lying between them. Germline lookup yields CDR1 GTSNPN and CDR2 SVGIG (reference sequence). In the authors' workflow: Counts of nucleated cells, estimated from reference gene primer amplification, were obtained. Sequencing used immunoSEQ multiplex PCR; TCRdb keeps in-frame clones, though not all of them. V and J calls and clone size are those listed in that table; D and trimming were worked out from the DNA. The sample gives about 100,000 clones, around nine tenths of which show up once; 0.95% to 1.5% is in the top ten. The entry originates in a study of blood T cell repertoires in COVID-19. Study summary: There were acute and convalescent COVID-19 samples, and they came from the United States, Italy and Spain. T cells, B-cell-depleted T cells, or PBMCs provided the cDNA or gDNA that served as material.

V is TRBV30 and J is TRBJ1-4; D is unresolved. Sequencing used peripheral blood. This receptor was identified in a man older than 75 with active or convalescent COVID-19. Here the CDR3 DNA reads TGTGCCTGGCTCCCTTCCGGACTCCCGGGTGAAAAACTGTTTTTT. It yields the protein CAWLPSGLPGEKLFF.